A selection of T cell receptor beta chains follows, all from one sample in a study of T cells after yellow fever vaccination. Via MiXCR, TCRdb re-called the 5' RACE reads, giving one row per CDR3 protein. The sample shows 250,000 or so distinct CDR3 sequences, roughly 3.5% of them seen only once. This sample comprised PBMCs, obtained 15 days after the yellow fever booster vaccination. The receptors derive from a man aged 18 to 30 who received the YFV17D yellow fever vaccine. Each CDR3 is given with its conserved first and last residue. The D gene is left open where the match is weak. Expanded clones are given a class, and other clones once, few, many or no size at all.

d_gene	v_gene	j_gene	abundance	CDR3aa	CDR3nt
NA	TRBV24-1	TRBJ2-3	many	CATSDVAGPGDTQYF	TGTGCCACCAGTGATGTTGCGGGGCCCGGGGATACGCAGTATTTT
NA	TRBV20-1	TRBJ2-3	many	CSARAGSTDTQYF	TGCAGTGCTCGGGCGGGGAGCACAGATACGCAGTATTTT
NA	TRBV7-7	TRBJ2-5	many	CASSSLRTQETQYF	TGTGCCAGCAGCTCGCTCCGGACCCAAGAGACCCAGTACTTC
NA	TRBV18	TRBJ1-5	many	CASSQWAEHNQPQHF	TGTGCCAGCTCCCAATGGGCAGAACACAATCAGCCCCAGCATTTT
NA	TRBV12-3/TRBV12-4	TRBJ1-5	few	CASRLTGRQPQHF	TGTGCCAGCAGGCTGACAGGACGTCAGCCCCAGCATTTT
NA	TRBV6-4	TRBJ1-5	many	CASSLTQNQPQHF	TGTGCCAGCAGTTTGACACAGAATCAGCCCCAGCATTTT
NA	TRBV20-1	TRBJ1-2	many	CSAETANYGYTF	TGCAGTGCTGAGACAGCTAACTATGGCTACACCTTC
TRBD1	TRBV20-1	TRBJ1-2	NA	CSARDSGTGDYGYTF	TGCAGTGCTAGAGATTCCGGGACAGGGGATTATGGCTACACCTTC
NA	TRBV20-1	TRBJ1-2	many	CSARDITNYGYTF	TGCAGTGCTAGAGATATAACCAACTATGGCTACACCTTC
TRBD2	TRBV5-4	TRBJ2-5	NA	CASSNLAGAQVRDGSQYF	TGTGCCAGCAGCAATCTAGCGGGGGCCCAAGTACGGGATGGGAGCCAGTACTTC
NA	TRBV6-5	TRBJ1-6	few	CASRDIYNSPLHF	TGTGCCAGTAGGGACATTTATAATTCACCCCTCCACTTT
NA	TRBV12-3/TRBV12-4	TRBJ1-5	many	CASTQGGGQPQHF	TGTGCCAGCACACAGGGAGGTGGGCAGCCCCAGCATTTT
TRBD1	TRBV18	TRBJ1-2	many	CASSPSFGTGAGNGYTF	TGTGCCAGCTCACCATCATTTGGAACAGGGGCTGGGAATGGCTACACCTTC
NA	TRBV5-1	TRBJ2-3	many	CASSLESDTQYF	TGCGCCAGCAGCTTGGAGTCAGATACGCAGTATTTT
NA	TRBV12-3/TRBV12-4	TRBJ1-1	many	CASSPTGLGAFF	TGTGCCAGCAGTCCCACGGGACTGGGGGCTTTCTTT
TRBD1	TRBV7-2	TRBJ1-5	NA	CASSRSDRVYQPQHF	TGTGCCAGCAGCCGGAGCGACAGGGTTTATCAGCCCCAGCATTTT
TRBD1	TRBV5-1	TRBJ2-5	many	CASSSGQGQETQYF	TGCGCCAGCAGCTCGGGACAGGGACAAGAGACCCAGTACTTC
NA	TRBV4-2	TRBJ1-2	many	CASSRTDGYGYTF	TGTGCCAGCAGCCGGACAGACGGCTATGGCTACACCTTC
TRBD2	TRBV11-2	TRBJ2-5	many	CATGKRPSGGGETQYF	TGTGCCACCGGCAAACGGCCTAGCGGGGGTGGGGAGACCCAGTACTTC
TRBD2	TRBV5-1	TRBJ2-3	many	CASSLTASGEPTDTQYF	TGCGCCAGCAGCTTGACTGCTAGCGGGGAACCAACAGATACGCAGTATTTT
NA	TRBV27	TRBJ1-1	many	CASSLYPLNTEAFF	TGTGCCAGCAGTTTATACCCACTGAACACTGAAGCTTTCTTT
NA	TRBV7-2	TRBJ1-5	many	CASSLGPNSNQPQHF	TGTGCCAGCAGCTTAGGACCGAATAGCAATCAGCCCCAGCATTTT
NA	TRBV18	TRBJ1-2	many	CASSLPRDNYGYTF	TGTGCCAGCTCACTACCACGGGATAACTATGGCTACACCTTC
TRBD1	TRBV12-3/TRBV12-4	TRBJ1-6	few	CASRYFTGWRDRRNNSPLHF	TGTGCCAGCAGATACTTCACCGGGTGGCGGGACAGACGGAATAATTCACCCCTCCACTTT
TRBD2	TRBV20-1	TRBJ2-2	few	CSASPGLAGTGELFF	TGCAGTGCTAGTCCGGGACTAGCCGGCACCGGGGAGCTGTTTTTT